Sequencing of this T cell receptor (beta chain) was carried out in a study of technical replicates of blood from a handful of donors. Germline V lookup: CDR1 MGHRA, CDR2 YSYEKL. This CDR3 has 16 amino acids. With 4 bases removed from V and 0 bases from J, the gap between germline ends came to 13 bases. Some clones are missing from TCRdb's copy, which holds only in-frame ones; the method was immunoSEQ multiplex PCR. The data hold tens of thousands of clones, with more than 75% observed a single time. The gene calls are TRBV4-1 and TRBJ2-1; no definite D call. This receptor was identified in a human donor in good health. Some clones in this sample may be carry-over from other donors' samples. The sequenced sample consisted of PBMCs. The CDR3 sequence is CASSPAPRSSYNEQFF. CDR3 coding DNA: TGCGCCAGCAGCCCCGCACCTAGGAGCTCCTACAATGAGCAGTTCTTC.